A single TCR beta chain is shown here with its context. The target antigen is unknown. CDR3 length equals 19 residues. Per the germline V gene, CDR1 is SGDLS and CDR2 is YYNGEE. The ends lost 1 base at V and 1 base at J; junction bases unmatched: 8. Disease duration under 2 months; hyperthyroidism patients were aged 18 to 65. In making diagnoses, clinical symptoms, serum thyroxine and TRAb, thyroid ultrasound and orbital computed tomography were all used. These data are taken from a study of T cells in Graves' hyperthyroidism and ophthalmopathy. Study overall: It was at initial diagnosis, before any treatment, that peripheral blood was collected.

Points from the study as a whole: Blood held most thyroid clonotypes expanded above 0.001 frequency.

RNA transcripts gave rise to amplified TCR beta CDR3 regions. The study used the HTBI primer set for a first-round RT-PCR of the TCR CDR3. One entry per CDR3 protein, called by TCRdb with MiXCR from the multiplex PCR reads. Of a few hundred thousand distinct CDR3 sequences listed, approximately 14% are singletons. The chain is built from TRBV9 and TRBJ2-1, with 13 bases lining up with TRBD2. The source of this sequence is a woman younger than 45 with Graves' hyperthyroidism. The sequenced sample was blood. CDR3 sequence reads: CASSVPGLAGPISYNEQFF. The DNA of the CDR3 is TGTGCCAGCAGCGTACCGGGACTAGCGGGACCTATATCCTACAATGAGCAGTTCTTC.